This TCR beta chain derives from a study of response to subunit inactivated influenza vaccine. This clonotype was detected many times. A single record per CDR3 protein comes from TCRdb applying MiXCR to the RT-PCR reads. The sample holds around 580,000 distinct CDR3 sequences; about 11% are singletons and the top ten take 10%. V was pared by 0 bases and J by 4 bases, with 0 bases of the junction left unmatched. Looked up from germline, CDR1 is SGDLS and CDR2 is YYNGEE. CDR3 length: 13 residues. Material: PBMCs from blood, obtained on the day of vaccination. This sequence was found in a man aged 45 to 65 who received an inactivated influenza vaccine. The rearrangement links TRBV9 to TRBJ1-1, with TRBD1 matching 7 bases. CDR3 region: CASSVDRGTEAFF. The CDR3, as DNA: TGTGCCAGCAGCGTAGACAGGGGCACTGAAGCTTTCTTT. Variable domain in full (rest from reference TRBV9 and TRBJ1-1): DSGVTQTPKHLITATGQRVTLRCSPRSGDLSVYWYQQSLDQGLQFLIQYYNGEERAKGNILERFSAQQFPDLHSELNLSSLELGDSALYFCASSVDRGTEAFFGQGTRLTVV.